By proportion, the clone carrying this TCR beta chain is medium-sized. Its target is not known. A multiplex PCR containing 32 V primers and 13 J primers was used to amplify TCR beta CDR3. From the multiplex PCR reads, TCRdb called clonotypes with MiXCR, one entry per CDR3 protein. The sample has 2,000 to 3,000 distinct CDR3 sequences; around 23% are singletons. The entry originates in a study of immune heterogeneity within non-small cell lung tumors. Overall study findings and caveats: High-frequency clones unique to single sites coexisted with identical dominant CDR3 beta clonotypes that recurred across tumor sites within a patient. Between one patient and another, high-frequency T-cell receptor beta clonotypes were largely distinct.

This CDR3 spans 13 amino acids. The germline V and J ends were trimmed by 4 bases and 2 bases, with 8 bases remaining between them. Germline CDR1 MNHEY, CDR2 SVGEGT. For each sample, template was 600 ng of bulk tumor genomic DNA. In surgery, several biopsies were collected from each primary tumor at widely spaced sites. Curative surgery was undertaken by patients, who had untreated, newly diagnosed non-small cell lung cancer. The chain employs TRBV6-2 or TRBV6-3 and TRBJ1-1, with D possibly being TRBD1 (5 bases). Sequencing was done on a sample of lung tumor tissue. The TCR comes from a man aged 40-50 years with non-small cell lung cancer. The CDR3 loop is CASSFQGNTEAFF. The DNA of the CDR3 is TGTGCCAGCAGTTTCCAGGGAAACACTGAAGCTTTCTTT.